The 14 T cell receptor beta chains presented below share a single source sample, sequenced in a study of blood T cell repertoires in COVID-19. Sequenced by immunoSEQ multiplex PCR; TCRdb stores in-frame clones only, minus some. The table shows roughly 250,000 clones, with roughly 87% occurring only once. The sequencing sample was made of PBMCs or T cells enriched from blood (not recorded which). These receptors were collected from a woman aged 25-40 years with acute COVID-19.

The chain carries TRBV19 and TRBJ1-6, with D perhaps matching TRBD1 (5 bases). There are 14 residues in the CDR3. V dropped 6 bases and J dropped 7 bases, with 13 bases sitting between them. Germline values: CDR1 LNHDA, CDR2 SQIVND (reference sequence). Here the CDR3 reads CASRTQGANSPLHF. The CDR3 bases are TGTGCCAGTAGAACCCAGGGTGCCAATTCACCCCTCCACTTT.

This chain connects TRBV11-3 to TRBJ2-3, with 7 bases identical to TRBD2. The junction had 2 bases not matched to a gene; V was cut back by 2 bases and J by 6 bases. CDR1 and CDR2 from the germline V gene are SGHNT and YENEEA. This CDR3 contains 13 residues. CDR3 sequence reads: CASSLRGGDTQYF. For the CDR3, the DNA is TGTGCCAGCAGCTTAAGGGGAGGGGATACGCAGTATTTT. Variable domain in full (rest from reference TRBV11-3 and TRBJ2-3): EAGVVQSPRYKIIEKKQPVAFWCNPISGHNTLYWYLQNLGQGPELLIRYENEEAVDDSQLPKDRFSAERLKGVDSTLKIQPAELGDSAVYLCASSLRGGDTQYFGPGTRLTVL.

In the case of this clone: Within the sample, other DNA sequences also encode this same CDR3. V is TRBV6-5 and J is TRBJ2-7, with 9 positions matching TRBD1. This CDR3 has 14 residues. Per germline, CDR1 MNHEY and CDR2 SVGAGI. V lost 6 bases to trimming and J lost 1 base; unmatched junction nucleotides: 4. CDR3 sequence: CASSRQGGSYEQYF. The DNA for the CDR3 is TGTGCCAGCAGCCGACAGGGGGGTTCCTACGAGCAGTACTTC.

The chain couples TRBV7-9 to TRBJ2-5, with TRBD2 matching 7 bases. With V trimmed by 3 bases and J by 7 bases, 2 bases remained unmatched. This CDR3 region has 12 residues. Germline CDR1 reads SEHNR; CDR2 reads FQNEAQ (reference sequence). CDR3 amino acids: CASSFTGGTQYF. The CDR3 bases are TGTGCCAGCAGCTTCACGGGAGGGACCCAGTACTTC. Using reference TRBV7-9 and TRBJ2-5 for the parts outside the CDR3, the full variable domain is DTGVSQNPRHKITKRGQNVTFRCDPISEHNRLYWYRQTLGQGPEFLTYFQNEAQLEKSRLLSDRFSAERPKGSFSTLEIQRTEQGDSAMYLCASSFTGGTQYFGPGTRLLVL.

This clone was seen only once. V usage is TRBV5-1 and J usage is TRBJ2-7; D not certain. V shed 0 bases and J shed 0 bases, with 10 bases lying between them. Germline CDR1 SGHRS, CDR2 YFSETQ. This CDR3 comprises 15 residues. For the CDR3, the DNA is TGCGCCAGCAGCTTGGCGAGGCCGATCTCCTACGAGCAGTACTTC. It is translated as CASSLARPISYEQYF.

The chain has TRBV2 and TRBJ1-1, with D perhaps matching TRBD1 (6 bases). The CDR3 sequence is 14 residues long. The V gene lost 5 bases and the J gene lost 10 bases, with 20 bases spanning the gap. The germline V gene encodes CDR1 SNHLY and CDR2 FYNNEI. CDR3 sequence (DNA): TGTGCCAGCAGTCGGGGAGGGGGATACGTAGGAGCTTTCTTT. It encodes CASSRGGGYVGAFF. Combining the CDR3 with reference TRBV2 and TRBJ1-1 gives the whole variable domain EPEVTQTPSHQVTQMGQEVILRCVPISNHLYFYWYRQILGQKVEFLVSFYNNEISEKSEIFDDQFSVERPDGSNFTLKIRSTKLEDSAMYFCASSRGGGYVGAFFGQGTRLTVV.

V gene TRBV7-3 combines with J gene TRBJ2-7; 7 positions agree with TRBD2. The CDR3 contains 15 residues. Germline V gene sequence: CDR1 SGHTA, CDR2 FQGTGA. V lost 2 bases to trimming and J lost 2 bases; unmatched junction nucleotides: 6. CDR3: CASSLSGGGTYEQYF. CDR3 in DNA: TGTGCCAGCAGCTTATCGGGCGGGGGTACCTACGAGCAGTACTTC. Full variable domain (outside the CDR3, taken from reference TRBV7-3 and TRBJ2-7): GAGVSQTPSNKVTEKGKYVELRCDPISGHTALYWYRQSLGQGPEFLIYFQGTGAADDSGLPNDRFFAVRPEGSVSTLKIQRTERGDSAVYLCASSLSGGGTYEQYFGPGTRLTVT.

As DNA, the CDR3 is TGTGCCAGCTCACCCGGGATCTCCATGCCTGAAGCTTTCTTT. Translating gives CASSPGISMPEAFF. This chain connects TRBV18 to TRBJ1-1; no reliable D call. Between the trimmed V and J ends, which lost 3 bases and 6 bases, there was a span of 14 bases. This CDR3 contains 14 residues. CDR1 and CDR2 (germline): KGHSH, LQKENI.

This clone occurred once. The chain carries TRBV6-5 and TRBJ1-2; D remains unclear. CDR3 length: 13 amino acids. CDR1 is MNHEY, CDR2 SVGAGI, per germline. Trimming pared 6 bases from V and 2 bases from J, leaving 10 bases between. The CDR3 loop reads CASRDGINYGYTF. Here the CDR3 DNA reads TGTGCCAGCAGGGACGGGATAAACTATGGCTACACCTTC.

This chain joins TRBV5-6 and TRBJ1-3; 8 nucleotides agree with TRBD1. The V and J ends lost 0 bases and 8 bases, in that order; junction bases with no gene match: 4. Germline V gene lookup returns CDR1 SGHDT and CDR2 YYEEEE. CDR3 size: 14 residues. This chain's CDR3 is CASSLGQGSYTIYF. The DNA of the CDR3 is TGTGCCAGCAGCTTGGGACAGGGGTCTTACACCATATATTTT.

The chain has TRBV4-2 and TRBJ2-1; 8 bases align to TRBD1. V lost 2 bases to trimming and J lost 4 bases; unmatched junction nucleotides: 10. This CDR3 contains 17 residues. CDR1 and CDR2 (germline): LGHNA, YNFKEQ. The CDR3 loop is CASSQTRNRGSYNEQFF. Here the CDR3 DNA reads TGTGCCAGCAGCCAAACGAGGAACAGGGGGTCTTACAATGAGCAGTTCTTC.

This chain uses TRBV4-2 with TRBJ2-1; D not resolved. Germline V gene lookup returns CDR1 LGHNA and CDR2 YNFKEQ. This CDR3 has 18 amino acids. V lost 0 bases to trimming and J lost 8 bases, with 23 bases between them. Written as DNA, the CDR3 is TGTGCCAGCAGCCAAGATCTTGAGACTCCACCCCATGGCCATGAGCAGTTCTTC. Its translation: CASSQDLETPPHGHEQFF.

This clone has just one count. The V and J genes are TRBV5-1 and TRBJ2-5, with 8 bases identical to TRBD2. J was trimmed by 3 bases and V by 4 bases; bases with no gene match: 8. The germline gives CDR1 SGHRS, CDR2 YFSETQ. The CDR3 contains 15 residues. CDR3 protein: CASSPQGLGEETQYF. For the CDR3, the DNA is TGCGCCAGCAGCCCGCAGGGACTAGGGGAAGAGACCCAGTACTTC. The complete variable domain, with remaining parts taken from reference TRBV5-1 and TRBJ2-5, reads KAGVTQTPRYLIKTRGQQVTLSCSPISGHRSVSWYQQTPGQGLQFLFEYFSETQRNKGNFPGRFSGRQFSNSRSEMNVSTLELGDSALYLCASSPQGLGEETQYFGPGTRLLVL.

This clone was found a few times. This chain connects TRBV14 to TRBJ1-1; 8 bases are shared with TRBD1. This CDR3 contains 15 residues. CDR1 is SGHDN, CDR2 FVKESK, per germline. Trimming removed 2 bases from V and 0 bases from J; junction bases left unmatched: 2. Here the CDR3 reads CASSQKTGVNTEAFF. The DNA for the CDR3 is TGTGCCAGCAGCCAAAAGACAGGGGTGAACACTGAAGCTTTCTTT.